The subject of this entry is one T cell receptor beta chain. Its matching antigen is unknown. Production of TCR cDNA was by 5'RACE template switching, which also added a universal primer site and UMIs. TCRdb recomputed calls from the 5' RACE reads with MiXCR, one row per CDR3 protein. The profile covers about 340,000 distinct CDR3 sequences, with approximately 4.2% appearing a single time and 20% to 30% taken by the ten largest. This specimen comes from a study of T cells after yellow fever vaccination. Study-wide results and caveats: Peaking on day 5 versus 15, the secondary response was faster but weaker. Among primary-vaccination clones, most reappeared after the booster, at roughly 95% for CD4 and roughly 90% for CD8.

This CDR3 is built from 15 residues. Between the trimmed V and J ends, which lost 4 bases and 2 bases, there was a span of 14 bases. Germline V lookup: CDR1 SGHKS, CDR2 YYEKEE (reference sequence). The chain recombines TRBV5-5 with TRBJ2-3; D may match TRBD1 or TRBD2 (5 bases each). The TCR was taken from a man aged 18-30 years who received the YFV17D yellow fever vaccine. This material consisted of PBMCs, taken 5 days after the yellow fever booster vaccination. CDR3 in DNA: TGTGCCAGCAGCGCCCGGGGACCGGACACAGATACGCAGTATTTT. This translates into CASSARGPDTDTQYF.